This T cell receptor (beta chain) was captured by sequencing in a study of T cell responses to AZD1222 COVID-19 vaccine. Repertoires were generated with immunoSEQ multiplex PCR, while TCRdb's copy carries only in-frame clones and drops some. Of about 85,000 clones in the sample, 85% are singletons; the top ten hold 4.5%. Whole-study findings and limits: Repertoire sampling occurred only after the peak T cell response. At baseline, seropositivity was found in only a handful of AZD1222 recipients. The reported proportion of spike-specific TCRs targeting unmutated variant regions was nearly half. Spike regions recognized by vaccine-associated CD4 TCRs spanned the protein, led by 160-218 and 743-854.

Germline CDR1 KGHSH, CDR2 LQKENI. V shed 0 bases and J 1 base; nucleotides not matched to a gene: 5. CDR3 length equals 17 residues. With respect to this clone: Its matching antigen is unknown.

The sequence derives from an adult who received the AZD1222 COVID-19 vaccine. The sample consisted of peripheral blood, taken 28 days after the second AZD1222 dose. This rearrangement joins TRBV18 to TRBJ1-3; 8 bases fit TRBD1. The CDR3 is CASSPPRQGASGNTIYF. The CDR3 DNA follows: TGTGCCAGCTCACCACCCCGGCAGGGGGCTTCTGGAAACACCATATATTTT. Looking up the rest from reference TRBV18 and TRBJ1-3 gives the full variable domain: NAGVMQNPRHLVRRRGQEARLRCSPMKGHSHVYWYRQLPEEGLKFMVYLQKENIIDESGMPKERFSAEFPKEGPSILRIQQVVRGDSAAYFCASSPPRQGASGNTIYFGEGSWLTVV.